Below, 9 T cell receptor beta chains from the same sample are listed, as sequenced in a study of tumor-infiltrating lymphocytes in primary liver carcinoma (dated 2017 in TCRdb). Reads for this sample came from an Illumina HiSeq 2500. A constant-region primer and ProtoScript II reverse transcriptase were used to reverse-transcribe TCRbeta-specific cDNA from roughly 0.55 ug total RNA. Three nested multiplex PCR rounds, following a slightly modified ARM-PCR procedure, were used to build the TCRbeta libraries. Each of the first two PCR rounds ran for approximately 10 cycles using multiplex TRBV1-TRBV30 forward primers together with a Cbeta reverse primer. TCRdb trimmed public reads at Q25 via fastp, called clones via MiXCR and kept in-frame beta chains. CDR3 protein duplicates are merged, each entry listing the most common genes and DNA. Recorded for this sample are 100,000 or so distinct CDR3 sequences; 80% to 85% of them occurred a single time. About a fifth of the sample goes to the ten largest clones.

Total RNA and DNA were co-extracted without cell sorting from approximately 20-30 mg of bulk tissue using the AllPrep DNA/RNA mini kit. Sequencing was done on a sample of liver tumor tissue from sampling region 3. The sample's cell subset or site, from its label and the paper: tumor region T3, left-lateral pole. The source of these receptors is a man aged 40-49 years with primary liver carcinoma and hepatitis B virus infection.

Remarks on this clonotype: One junction end disagrees with the germline gene, perhaps due to a read error. V and J are TRBV11-2 and TRBJ2-7; unclear D gene. Germline CDR1 SGHAT, CDR2 FQNNGV. This CDR3 has 15 amino acids. DNA of the CDR3: TGTGCCAACAGCTCCGGACGGCTTTACGCGCGCGAGCAGTTTTTC. Protein product: CANSSGRLYAREQFF.

This clonotype was recorded a few times. A much larger clone is a single base away; this may be a read error. J is TRBJ2-3 and V is TRBV5-6; 11 bases are shared with TRBD1. Germline V gene sequence: CDR1 SGHDT, CDR2 YYEEEE. Trimming at V came to 4 bases and at J to 2 bases, leaving 3 bases not matched to a gene. The CDR3 sequence is 15 residues long. CDR3 coding DNA: TGTGCCAGCAGCCGGGACAGGGGGAACACAGATACGCAGTATTTT. Protein sequence: CASSRDRGNTDTQYF.

On this clonotype: One junction end disagrees with the germline gene, perhaps due to a read error. This chain links TRBV11-1 with TRBJ1-6; TRBD1 is a possible D gene (5 bases). The CDR3 is 13 residues long. CDR1 and CDR2 from the germline V gene are SGHAT and FQDESV (reference sequence). The CDR3 protein is CASRWTLVSPLHF. CDR3 DNA: TGTGCTAGCAGGTGGACACTGGTTTCACCCCTCCACTTT.

Comment on this clonotype: At one boundary the junction diverges from the germline segment, which might be a read error. This chain links TRBV11-2 with TRBJ2-6; D is perhaps TRBD1 or TRBD2 (5 bases each). The CDR3 contains 15 residues. CDR1 is SGHAT and CDR2 is FQNNGV in the germline V gene. The DNA for the CDR3 is TGTGTCGCCCAGCGGCCGCCCTCTGGGGCCAATGTCCTGACTTTC. Its translation is CVAQRPPSGANVLTF.

The V gene is TRBV28, the J gene TRBJ2-7; TRBD1 or TRBD2 may be the D gene (6 bases each). The J call may be wrong; the DNA end is better matched by TRBJ2-1. Germline V gene data show CDR1 as MDHEN and CDR2 as SYDVKM. The CDR3 has 15 amino acids. The CDR3 sequence: CASSHQSRGLYEQFF. The CDR3, as DNA: TGTGCCAGCTCCCACCAGAGCAGGGGACTCTACGAGCAGTTCTTC.

Notes on this clonotype: The junction departs from the called germline gene at one end, perhaps through a read error. V and J are TRBV7-8 and TRBJ2-7; D gene uncertain. Germline loops: CDR1 SGHVS, CDR2 FQNEAQ. The CDR3 sequence is 13 residues long. The CDR3 DNA reads as TGTGTCAGCAGCTTGACTCTTGACTACGAGCAGTACTTC. Translation gives CVSSLTLDYEQYF.

Details on this clonotype: Compared with germline, one end of the junction differs, possibly owing to a read error. This chain joins TRBV29-1 and TRBJ2-5, with TRBD2 matching over 7 bases. TRBJ2-1 matches the DNA end more closely, so the J call is doubtful. The CDR3 is 15 residues long. In germline, CDR1 is SQVTM, CDR2 ANQGSEA. In DNA form, the CDR3 reads TGCAGGGTTGAGGGACCCGGGAGGCTCCAAGAGACCCAGTTCTTC. Protein sequence: CRVEGPGRLQETQFF.

The chain employs TRBV12-3 or TRBV12-4 and TRBJ1-1; D call uncertain. The V end was cut by 5 bases, the J end by 4 bases, with 14 bases between. This CDR3 is built from 14 residues. This CDR3 reads CASSLPRAGTEAFF. The CDR3 DNA is TGTGCCAGCAGTCTCCCCAGAGCAGGCACTGAAGCTTTCTTT.

Comment on this clonotype: A junction boundary mismatches the germline segment, possibly from a read error. The chain recombines TRBV6-5 with TRBJ2-3, with unresolved D. CDR3 length equals 14 residues. Germline CDR1 is MNHEY and CDR2 is SVGAGI. CDR3 protein: CVSSLAGDTDTQYF. The CDR3 bases are TGTGTCAGCAGTTTGGCCGGAGACACAGATACGCAGTATTTT.